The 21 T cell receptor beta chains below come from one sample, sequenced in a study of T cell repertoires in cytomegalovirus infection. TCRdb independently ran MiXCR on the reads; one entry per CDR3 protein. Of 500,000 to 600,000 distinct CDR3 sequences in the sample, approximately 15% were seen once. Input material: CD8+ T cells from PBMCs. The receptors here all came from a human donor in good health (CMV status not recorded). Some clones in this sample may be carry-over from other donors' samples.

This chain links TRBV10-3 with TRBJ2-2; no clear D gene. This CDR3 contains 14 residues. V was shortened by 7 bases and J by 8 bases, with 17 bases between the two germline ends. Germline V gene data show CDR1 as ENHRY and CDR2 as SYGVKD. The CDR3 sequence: CAIKSDRHKGELFF. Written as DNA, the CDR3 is TGTGCCATCAAATCGGACCGGCATAAGGGGGAGCTGTTTTTT.

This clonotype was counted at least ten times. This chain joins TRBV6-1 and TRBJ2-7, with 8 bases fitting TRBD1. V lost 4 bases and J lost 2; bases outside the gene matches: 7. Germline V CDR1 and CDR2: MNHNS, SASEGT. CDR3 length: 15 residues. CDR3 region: CASSVAAGGPYEQYF. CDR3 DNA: TGTGCCAGCAGTGTCGCGGCAGGGGGCCCCTACGAGCAGTACTTC.

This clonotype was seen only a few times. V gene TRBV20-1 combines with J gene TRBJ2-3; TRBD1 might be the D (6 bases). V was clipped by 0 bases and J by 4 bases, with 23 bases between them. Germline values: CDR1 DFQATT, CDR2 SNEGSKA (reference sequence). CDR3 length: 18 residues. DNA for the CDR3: TGCAGTGCTAGAGATTTCCGAGCGGAAACCGAGGGGGCAGATACGCAGTATTTT. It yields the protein CSARDFRAETEGADTQYF.

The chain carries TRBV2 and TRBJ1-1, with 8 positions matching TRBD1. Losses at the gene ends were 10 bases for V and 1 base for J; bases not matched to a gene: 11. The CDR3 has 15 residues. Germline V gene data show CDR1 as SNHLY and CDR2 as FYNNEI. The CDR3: CATSGGDFPNTEAFF. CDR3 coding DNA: TGTGCCACCTCAGGGGGCGATTTTCCGAACACTGAAGCTTTCTTT.

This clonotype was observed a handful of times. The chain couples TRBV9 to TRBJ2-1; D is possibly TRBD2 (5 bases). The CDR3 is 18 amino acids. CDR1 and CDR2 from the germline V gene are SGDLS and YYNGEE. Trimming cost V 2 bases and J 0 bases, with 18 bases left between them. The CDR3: CASSVPLEGISSYNEQFF. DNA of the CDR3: TGTGCCAGCAGCGTGCCCCTCGAGGGCATTAGCTCCTACAATGAGCAGTTCTTC.

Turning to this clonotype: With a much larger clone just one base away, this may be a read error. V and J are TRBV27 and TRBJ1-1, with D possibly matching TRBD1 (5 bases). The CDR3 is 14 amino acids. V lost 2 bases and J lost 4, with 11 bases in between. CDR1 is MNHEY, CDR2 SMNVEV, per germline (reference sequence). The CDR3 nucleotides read TGTGCCAGCAGTTTACGACTGGGGCGCACTGAAGCTTTCTTT. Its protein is CASSLRLGRTEAFF.

The CDR3 sequence is CASSWDYGNEQFF. The CDR3 coding sequence is TGTGCCAGCAGTTGGGACTACGGCAATGAGCAGTTCTTC. The V and J genes are TRBV27 and TRBJ2-1, with TRBD2 identical over 7 bases. CDR1 is MNHEY and CDR2 is SMNVEV in the germline V gene (reference sequence). V lost 4 bases and J lost 6; bases outside the gene matches: 3. This CDR3 contains 13 residues.

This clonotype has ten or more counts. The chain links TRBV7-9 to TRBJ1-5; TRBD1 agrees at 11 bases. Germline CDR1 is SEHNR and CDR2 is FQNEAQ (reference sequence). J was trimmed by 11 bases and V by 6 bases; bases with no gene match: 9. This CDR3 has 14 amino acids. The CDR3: CASSEGTGGLSQHF. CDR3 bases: TGTGCCAGCAGTGAAGGGACAGGGGGATTGTCCCAGCATTTT.

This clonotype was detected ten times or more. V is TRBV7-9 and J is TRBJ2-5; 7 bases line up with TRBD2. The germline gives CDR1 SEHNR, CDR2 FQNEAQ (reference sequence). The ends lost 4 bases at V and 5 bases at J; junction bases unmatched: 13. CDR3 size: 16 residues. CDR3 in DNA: TGTGCCAGCAGCTATCGATCTAGCGGAGGGAGGGAGACCCAGTACTTC. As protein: CASSYRSSGGRETQYF. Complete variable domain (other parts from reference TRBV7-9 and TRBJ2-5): DTGVSQNPRHKITKRGQNVTFRCDPISEHNRLYWYRQTLGQGPEFLTYFQNEAQLEKSRLLSDRFSAERPKGSFSTLEIQRTEQGDSAMYLCASSYRSSGGRETQYFGPGTRLLVL.

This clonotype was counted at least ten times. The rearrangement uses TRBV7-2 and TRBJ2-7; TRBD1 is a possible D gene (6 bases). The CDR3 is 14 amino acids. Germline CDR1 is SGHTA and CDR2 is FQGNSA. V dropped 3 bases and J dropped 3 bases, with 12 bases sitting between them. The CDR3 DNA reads TGTGCCAGCAGCTTGGAGGACAGTTACTACGAGCAGTACTTC. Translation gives CASSLEDSYYEQYF.

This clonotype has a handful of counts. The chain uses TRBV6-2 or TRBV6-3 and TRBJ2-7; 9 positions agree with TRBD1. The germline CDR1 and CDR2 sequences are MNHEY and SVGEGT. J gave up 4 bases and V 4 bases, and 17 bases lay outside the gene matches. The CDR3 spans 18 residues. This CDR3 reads CASSWELGTGNVGYEQYF. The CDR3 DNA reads TGTGCCAGCAGTTGGGAGCTGGGGACAGGGAACGTCGGGTACGAGCAGTACTTC.

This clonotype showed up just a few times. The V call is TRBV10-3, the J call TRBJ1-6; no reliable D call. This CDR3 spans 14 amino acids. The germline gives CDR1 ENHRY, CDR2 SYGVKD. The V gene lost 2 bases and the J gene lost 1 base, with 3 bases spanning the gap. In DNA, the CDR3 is TGTGCCATCAGTGAGAGGTCCTATAATTCACCCCTCCACTTT. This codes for CAISERSYNSPLHF.

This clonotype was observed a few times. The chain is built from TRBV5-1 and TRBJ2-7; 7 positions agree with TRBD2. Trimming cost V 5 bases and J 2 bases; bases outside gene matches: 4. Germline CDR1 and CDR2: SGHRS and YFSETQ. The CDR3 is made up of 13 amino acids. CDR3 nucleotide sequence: TGCGCCAGCAGAGCGGGGACGACCTACGAGCAGTACTTC. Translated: CASRAGTTYEQYF. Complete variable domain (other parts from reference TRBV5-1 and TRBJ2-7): KAGVTQTPRYLIKTRGQQVTLSCSPISGHRSVSWYQQTPGQGLQFLFEYFSETQRNKGNFPGRFSGRQFSNSRSEMNVSTLELGDSALYLCASRAGTTYEQYFGPGTRLTVT.

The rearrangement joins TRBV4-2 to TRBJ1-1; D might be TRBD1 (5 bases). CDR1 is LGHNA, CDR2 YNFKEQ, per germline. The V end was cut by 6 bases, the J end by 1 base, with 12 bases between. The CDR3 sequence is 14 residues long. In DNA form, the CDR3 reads TGTGCCAGCAGGCCCTCTGGACAGAACACTGAAGCTTTCTTT. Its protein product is CASRPSGQNTEAFF.

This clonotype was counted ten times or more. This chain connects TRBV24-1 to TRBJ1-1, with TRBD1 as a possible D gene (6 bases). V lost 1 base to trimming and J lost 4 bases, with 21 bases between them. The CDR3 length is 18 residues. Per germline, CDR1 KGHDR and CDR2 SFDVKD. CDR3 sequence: CATSDFSRVWRGSTEAFF. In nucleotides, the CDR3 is TGTGCCACCAGTGATTTCAGCAGGGTTTGGAGGGGGTCCACTGAAGCTTTCTTT.

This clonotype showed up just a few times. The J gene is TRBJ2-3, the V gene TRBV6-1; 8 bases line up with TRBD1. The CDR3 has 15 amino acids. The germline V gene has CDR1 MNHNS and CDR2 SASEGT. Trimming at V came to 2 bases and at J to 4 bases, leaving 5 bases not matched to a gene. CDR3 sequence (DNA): TGTGCCAGCAGTGAAACAGGGGGTCGGGCAGATACGCAGTATTTT. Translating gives CASSETGGRADTQYF.

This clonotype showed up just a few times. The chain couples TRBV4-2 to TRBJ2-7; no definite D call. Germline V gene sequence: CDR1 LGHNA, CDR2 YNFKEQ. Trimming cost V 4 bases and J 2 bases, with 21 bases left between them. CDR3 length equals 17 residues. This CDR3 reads CASSPTRTASPPYEQYF. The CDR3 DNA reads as TGTGCCAGCAGCCCTACGCGAACAGCCTCCCCCCCCTACGAGCAGTACTTC.

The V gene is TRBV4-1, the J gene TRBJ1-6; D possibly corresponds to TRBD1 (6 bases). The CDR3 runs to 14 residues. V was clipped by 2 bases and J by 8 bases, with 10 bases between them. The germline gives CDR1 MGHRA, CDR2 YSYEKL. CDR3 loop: CASSQQGIYSPLHF. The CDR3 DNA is TGCGCCAGCAGCCAACAGGGGATCTATTCACCCCTCCACTTT.

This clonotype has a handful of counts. The chain's CDR3 is CASSQFRGKASPLHF. DNA of the CDR3: TGTGCCAGCAGCCAATTCAGGGGGAAAGCGTCACCCCTCCACTTT. This chain joins TRBV14 and TRBJ1-6, with 7 bases fitting TRBD1. Germline assignment: CDR1 SGHDN and CDR2 FVKESK. The J segment lost 10 bases and the V segment lost 2 bases, leaving 8 bases of the junction unmatched. The CDR3 is made up of 15 amino acids.

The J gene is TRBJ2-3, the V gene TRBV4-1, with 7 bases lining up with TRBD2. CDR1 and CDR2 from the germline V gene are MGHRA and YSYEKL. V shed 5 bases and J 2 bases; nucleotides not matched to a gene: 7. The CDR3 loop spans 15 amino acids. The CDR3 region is CASSGNLADTDTQYF. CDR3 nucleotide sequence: TGCGCCAGCAGCGGTAACCTAGCGGACACAGATACGCAGTATTTT.

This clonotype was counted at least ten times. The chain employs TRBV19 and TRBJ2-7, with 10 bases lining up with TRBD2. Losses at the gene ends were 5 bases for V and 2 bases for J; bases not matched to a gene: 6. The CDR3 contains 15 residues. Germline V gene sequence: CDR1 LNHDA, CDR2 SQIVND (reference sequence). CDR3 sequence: CASSYGLADTYEQYF. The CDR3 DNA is TGTGCCAGTAGTTACGGACTAGCGGATACCTACGAGCAGTACTTC.